This T cell receptor beta chain was found in a study of T cell repertoires in cytomegalovirus infection. Study-wide points: Of the TCR beta families, the public ones yielded a cumulative frequency that identified carriers of CMV plus the relevant HLA. HLA-C-restricted CMV clonotypes gave the most frequent clonotype in two of eight donors.

TCRdb used MiXCR to reprocess the reads, holding one entry per CDR3 protein. The sample has around 490,000 distinct CDR3 sequences; roughly 29% are singletons. Remarks on this clonotype: No antigen is known for it.

CDR3 size: 13 residues. V was cut by 4 bases and J by 0 bases, with 7 bases left in between. Germline loops: CDR1 SQVTM, CDR2 ANQGSEA. Sequencing input: PBMCs. This clonotype originated in a human donor in good health (CMV status not recorded). Some clones in this sample may be carry-over from other donors' samples. The chain carries TRBV29-1 and TRBJ1-3; D remains ambiguous. The CDR3 coding sequence is TGCAGCGTTGGTCAGAGCTCTGGAAACACCATATATTTT. Protein product: CSVGQSSGNTIYF. The complete variable domain, with remaining parts taken from reference TRBV29-1 and TRBJ1-3, reads SAVISQKPSRDICQRGTSLTIQCQVDSQVTMMFWYRQQPGQSLTLIATANQGSEATYESGFVIDKFPISRPNLTFSTLTVSNMSPEDSSIYLCSVGQSSGNTIYFGEGSWLTVV.